Listed below are T cell receptor beta chains from one sample, sequenced in a study of T cell responses to AZD1222 COVID-19 vaccine. Here immunoSEQ multiplex PCR was the method, and the copy in TCRdb shows in-frame clones only, minus some. The sample holds roughly 91,000 clones; roughly nine tenths are singletons and the top ten take under 3.5%. This sample comprised peripheral blood, obtained on day 0 of AZD1222 vaccination. These receptors were collected from an adult in good health. Each CDR3 is given with its conserved first and last residue. A D gene is named only where the DNA matches it firmly. The listing skips clone size in some rows; elsewhere it reads once, few, many or a size class.

>-|-|TRBJ2-5|TRBV4-2
CASSHPGETQYF
TGTGCCAGCAGCCACCCCGGAGAGACCCAGTACTTC
>-|TRBD1|TRBJ1-1|TRBV5-6
CASSSFRDRARTEAFF
TGTGCCAGCAGCTCTTTCCGAGACAGGGCCCGGACTGAAGCTTTCTTT
>-|-|TRBJ2-4|TRBV4-2
CASSQGVGARAKNIQYF
TGTGCCAGCAGCCAAGGGGTGGGGGCTCGTGCCAAAAACATTCAGTACTTC
>-|-|TRBJ1-1|TRBV5-1
CASSLGPQGGVEGKAFF
TGCGCCAGCAGCTTGGGCCCGCAGGGAGGGGTGGAGGGAAAAGCTTTCTTT
>-|-|TRBJ2-2|TRBV4-2
CASSLRGSDTGELFF
TGTGCCAGCAGCCTTCGGGGCTCCGACACCGGGGAGCTGTTTTTT
>-|-|TRBJ1-5|TRBV19
CASRLRRVPNQPQHF
TGTGCCAGTAGGTTAAGACGGGTCCCAAATCAGCCCCAGCATTTT
>-|TRBD1|TRBJ1-1|TRBV6-5
CATLKGQGNTEAFF
TGTGCCACCCTAAAAGGACAGGGGAACACTGAAGCTTTCTTT
>-|-|TRBJ1-1|TRBV4-3
CASSQDLGSGVEAFF
TGCGCCAGCAGCCAAGATTTGGGGTCAGGGGTTGAAGCTTTCTTT
>-|-|TRBJ2-1|TRBV19
CASRTGVDAAGGRNEQFF
TGTGCCAGCCGAACAGGGGTTGATGCGGCGGGGGGAAGAAATGAGCAGTTCTTC
>few|TRBD1|TRBJ2-7|TRBV4-3
CASSLSTGTAYEQYF
TGCGCCAGCAGCCTGAGCACCGGGACAGCCTACGAGCAGTACTTC
>-|-|TRBJ2-3|TRBV7-7
CASSLVRGDTQYF
TGTGCTAGCAGCTTAGTTAGGGGGGATACGCAGTATTTT
>-|TRBD2|TRBJ2-1|TRBV19
CASSFMTSGYNEQFF
TGTGCCAGTAGTTTTATGACTAGCGGTTACAATGAGCAGTTCTTC
>-|-|TRBJ1-1|TRBV12-3/TRBV12-4
CASGLIKTEAFF
TGTGCCAGCGGTTTAATTAAGACTGAAGCTTTCTTT
>once|-|TRBJ1-2|TRBV7-3
CASSLEGGKGYTF
TGTGCCAGCAGCTTAGAGGGGGGAAAGGGCTACACCTTC
>-|TRBD2|TRBJ2-5|TRBV11-2
CASSPRGGWETQYF
TGTGCCAGCAGCCCGCGGGGGGGCTGGGAGACCCAGTACTTC
>-|-|TRBJ1-2|TRBV4-2
CASSQESPDRGNYGYTF
TGTGCCAGCAGCCAAGAGTCTCCAGATCGGGGTAACTATGGCTACACCTTC
>-|-|TRBJ1-2|TRBV4-3
CASSQVAGAAGYTF
TGCGCCAGCAGCCAAGTTGCGGGGGCGGCAGGCTACACCTTC
>-|-|TRBJ2-7|TRBV6-2/TRBV6-3
CASSNMGSYEQYF
TGTGCCAGCAGTAACATGGGCTCCTACGAGCAGTACTTC
>-|-|TRBJ2-1|TRBV6-4
CASSDGAGSYNEQFF
TGTGCCAGCAGTGACGGAGCCGGCTCCTACAATGAGCAGTTCTTC
>-|-|TRBJ1-2|TRBV7-9
CASSPQGPYGYTF
TGTGCCAGCAGCCCACAGGGTCCCTATGGCTACACCTTC
>few|-|TRBJ1-6|TRBV4-3
CASSQVGGLSSPLHF
TGCGCCAGCAGCCAGGTGGGGGGGTTGAGTTCACCCCTCCACTTT
>-|TRBD2|TRBJ2-2|TRBV27
CASSYGLAGEDGELFF
TGTGCCAGCAGTTACGGACTAGCGGGAGAGGACGGGGAGCTGTTTTTT
>-|-|TRBJ1-3|TRBV30
CACTESSGNTIYF
TGTGCCTGCACCGAGAGCTCTGGAAACACCATATATTTT
>-|-|TRBJ1-4|TRBV5-1
CASSQVERGMSIGKLFF
TGCGCCAGCAGCCAGGTTGAAAGGGGTATGTCTATCGGAAAACTGTTTTTT
>-|-|TRBJ1-5|TRBV9
CASSVGQGNQPQHF
TGTGCCAGCAGCGTAGGACAGGGCAATCAGCCCCAGCATTTT
>-|TRBD2|TRBJ2-1|TRBV6-2/TRBV6-3
CASSDPLAGGYNEQFF
TGTGCCAGCAGTGACCCACTAGCGGGAGGGTACAATGAGCAGTTCTTC
>-|-|TRBJ2-5|TRBV7-7
CASSLGLGESKTQYF
TGTGCTAGCAGCTTGGGCCTAGGGGAGAGTAAGACCCAGTACTTC
>-|-|TRBJ1-5|TRBV10-3
CAISVPPRVQPQHF
TGTGCCATCAGTGTCCCCCCCAGGGTTCAGCCCCAGCATTTT
>-|-|TRBJ2-1|TRBV12-3/TRBV12-4
CASTPFSYNEQFF
TGTGCCAGCACCCCTTTTTCCTACAATGAGCAGTTCTTC
>-|TRBD1|TRBJ1-6|TRBV7-8
CASSPRQGPSSPLHF
TGTGCCAGCAGCCCTCGACAGGGACCCAGTTCACCCCTCCACTTT
>few|-|TRBJ2-3|TRBV21-1
CASSKHTDTQYF
TGTGCCAGCAGCAAACACACAGATACGCAGTATTTT
>-|TRBD1|TRBJ1-2|TRBV27
CASSPRTGGLGYTF
TGTGCCAGCAGTCCCCGGACAGGGGGCCTTGGCTACACCTTC
>-|TRBD2|TRBJ2-1|TRBV3-1/TRBV3-2
CASSQFSGGSYEQFF
TGTGCCAGCAGCCAGTTTAGCGGGGGGTCCTATGAGCAGTTCTTC
>-|-|TRBJ1-4|TRBV5-4
CASSSKSPGPREKLFF
TGTGCCAGCAGTTCAAAGTCTCCGGGTCCTCGGGAAAAACTGTTTTTT
>-|-|TRBJ2-3|TRBV7-3
CASSGRGTPTDTQYF
TGTGCCAGCAGTGGTAGGGGGACCCCCACAGATACGCAGTATTTT
>once|-|TRBJ1-2|TRBV12-3/TRBV12-4
CASSSASHYGYTF
TGTGCCAGCAGTTCTGCCAGTCACTATGGCTACACCTTC
>-|TRBD1|TRBJ1-2|TRBV27
CASSVTQGGSYGYTF
TGTGCCAGCAGCGTGACACAGGGGGGAAGCTATGGCTACACCTTC
>-|-|TRBJ2-5|TRBV7-9
CASSEKLGGETQYF
TGTGCCAGCAGCGAAAAACTTGGGGGCGAGACCCAGTACTTC
>-|TRBD2|TRBJ2-3|TRBV7-2
CASSLVERGATDTQYF
TGTGCCAGCAGCTTGGTGGAGCGGGGGGCCACAGATACGCAGTATTTT
>-|-|TRBJ2-4|TRBV19
CASSISLGSTIAKNIQYF
TGTGCCAGTAGTATTTCCTTGGGCAGTACAATAGCCAAAAACATTCAGTACTTC
>once|TRBD2|TRBJ2-1|TRBV6-6
CASSRDGSGRAGYEQFF
TGTGCCAGCAGTCGGGATGGTAGCGGGAGGGCCGGCTATGAGCAGTTCTTC
>-|-|TRBJ1-1|TRBV5-4
CASSSRGNYAEAFF
TGTGCCAGCAGCTCCCGGGGGAACTACGCTGAAGCTTTCTTT